This TCR beta chain was sequenced in a study of tissue T cells after allogeneic stem cell transplantation. This CDR3 has 15 amino acids. Germline V gene data show CDR1 as LGHNT and CDR2 as FRNRAP. With 5 bases removed from V and 0 bases from J, the gap between germline ends came to 13 bases. The assay was immunoSEQ multiplex PCR, and TCRdb's table has in-frame clones only and misses some. The data contain about 4,700 clones, approximately 69% of them singletons. The source was duodenal tissue, collected at autopsy. This sequence joins TRBV12-5 and TRBJ1-2; possible D gene TRBD1, 5 bases. The TCR originated in a female patient aged 18 to 55 with steroid-refractory graft-versus-host disease after an allogeneic stem cell transplant. Some T cells may be graft donor cells. This chain's CDR3 is CASGLSGAANYGYTF. CDR3 nucleotides: TGTGCTAGTGGTCTATCCGGGGCAGCTAACTATGGCTACACCTTC.